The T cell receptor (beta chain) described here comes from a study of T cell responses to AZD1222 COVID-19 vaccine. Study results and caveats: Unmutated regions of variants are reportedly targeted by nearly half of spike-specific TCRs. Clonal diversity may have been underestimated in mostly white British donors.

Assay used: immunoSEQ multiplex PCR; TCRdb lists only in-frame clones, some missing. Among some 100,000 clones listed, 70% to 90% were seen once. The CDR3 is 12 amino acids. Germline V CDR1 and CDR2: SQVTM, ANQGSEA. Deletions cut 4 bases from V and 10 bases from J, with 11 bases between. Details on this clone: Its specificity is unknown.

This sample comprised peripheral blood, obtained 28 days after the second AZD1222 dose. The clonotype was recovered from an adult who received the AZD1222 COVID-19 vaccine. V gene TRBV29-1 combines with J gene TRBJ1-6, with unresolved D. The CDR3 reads CSVGDYGSPLHF. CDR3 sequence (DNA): TGCAGCGTTGGGGATTACGGGTCACCCCTCCACTTT.